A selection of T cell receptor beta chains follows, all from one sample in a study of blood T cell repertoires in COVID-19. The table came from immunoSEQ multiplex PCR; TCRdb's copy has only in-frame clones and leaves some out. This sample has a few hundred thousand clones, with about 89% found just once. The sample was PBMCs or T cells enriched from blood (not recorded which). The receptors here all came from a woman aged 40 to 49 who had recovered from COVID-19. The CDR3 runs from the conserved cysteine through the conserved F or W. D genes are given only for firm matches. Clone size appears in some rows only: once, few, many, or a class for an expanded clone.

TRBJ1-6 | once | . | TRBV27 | CASSSQATSYNSPLHF | TGTGCCAGCAGTTCACAGGCAACCTCCTATAATTCACCCCTCCACTTT
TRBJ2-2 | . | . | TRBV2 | CASSTSGNTGELFF | TGTGCCAGCAGTACGTCAGGGAACACCGGGGAGCTGTTTTTT
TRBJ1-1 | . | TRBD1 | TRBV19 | CASSIATGGRAFF | TGTGCCAGTAGTATAGCAACAGGGGGCCGCGCTTTCTTT
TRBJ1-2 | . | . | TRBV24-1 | CATRDTSNYGYTF | TGTGCCACCCGGGACACTTCTAACTATGGCTACACCTTC
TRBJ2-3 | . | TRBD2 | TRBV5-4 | CASSTASGRKTDTQYF | TGTGCCAGCAGCACCGCTAGCGGGAGGAAAACAGATACGCAGTATTTT
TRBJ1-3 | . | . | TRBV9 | CASSVVPLSSGNTIYF | TGTGCCAGCAGCGTAGTTCCCCTGAGCTCTGGAAACACCATATATTTT
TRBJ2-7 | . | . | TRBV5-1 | CASSPLQGTYEQYF | TGCGCCAGCAGCCCTCTACAGGGAACCTACGAGCAGTACTTC
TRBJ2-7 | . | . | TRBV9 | CASSVEISSYEQYF | TGTGCCAGCAGCGTAGAGATTAGCTCCTACGAGCAGTACTTC
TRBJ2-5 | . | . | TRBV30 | CACSRTLQETQYF | TGTGCCTGCAGCAGGACACTCCAAGAGACCCAGTACTTC
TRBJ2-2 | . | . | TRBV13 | CASSLGPAGQRTGELFF | TGTGCCAGCAGCTTAGGCCCCGCGGGACAGAGGACCGGGGAGCTGTTTTTT
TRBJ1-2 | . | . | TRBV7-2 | CASRRAGRQTSDYTF | TGTGCCAGCAGGCGGGCGGGTCGTCAGACCTCCGACTACACCTTC
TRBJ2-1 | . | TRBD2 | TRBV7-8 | CASSLSMAGGNNEQFF | TGTGCCAGCAGCCTCAGTATGGCGGGAGGTAACAATGAGCAGTTCTTC